What follows describes a single TCR beta chain. The antigen is unknown. TCR beta from blood CD8+ and CD4+ T cells was sequenced. CD8+ and CD4+ T cells were negatively isolated; TEMRA cells were FACS-enriched. Per germline, CDR1 LGHNA and CDR2 YNFKEQ. This CDR3 comprises 13 residues. With 0 bases removed from V and 8 bases from J, the gap between germline ends came to 10 bases. This sample is part of a study of CD8 T cells in Susac syndrome. General study findings and limits: An acknowledgment was made by the study that its TCR sequencing and HLA analysis involved relatively few individuals.

RNA, at about 0.45 to 1 ug, was reverse transcribed with random hexamers. The amplification used immunoSEQ multiplex PCR on TCR beta CDR3; it spanned 54 Vbeta and 13 Jbeta. TCRdb called the immunoSEQ multiplex PCR reads again in MiXCR, with one record for every CDR3 protein. The data show about 200,000 distinct CDR3 sequences, around 96% seen once. The specimen sequenced was CD4+ T cells from PBMCs. The chain has TRBV4-2 and TRBJ1-2; D is unclear. The sequence was collected from a human donor with multiple sclerosis. The CDR3 region is CASSQEAYRGYTF. CDR3 bases: TGTGCCAGCAGCCAAGAAGCTTATCGGGGCTACACCTTC.